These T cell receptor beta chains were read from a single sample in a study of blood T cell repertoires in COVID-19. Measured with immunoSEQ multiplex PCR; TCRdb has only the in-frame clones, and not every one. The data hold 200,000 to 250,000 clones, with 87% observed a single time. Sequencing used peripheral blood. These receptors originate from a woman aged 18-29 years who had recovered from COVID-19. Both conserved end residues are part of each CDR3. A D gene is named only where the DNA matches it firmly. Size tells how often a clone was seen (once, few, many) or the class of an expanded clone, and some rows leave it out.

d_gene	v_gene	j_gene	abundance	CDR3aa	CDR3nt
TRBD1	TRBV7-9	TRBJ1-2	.	CASSSRQGLNYGYTF	TGTGCCAGCAGCTCACGACAGGGCTTAAACTATGGCTACACCTTC
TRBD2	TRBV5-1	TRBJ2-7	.	CASTSGLAGGEQYF	TGCGCCAGCACCTCGGGACTAGCGGGAGGCGAGCAGTACTTC
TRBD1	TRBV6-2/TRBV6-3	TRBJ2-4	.	CASSSWGQDPLAKNIQYF	TGTGCCAGCAGTTCCTGGGGACAGGATCCCTTAGCCAAAAACATTCAGTACTTC
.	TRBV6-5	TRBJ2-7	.	CASSYSGQVGSYEQYF	TGTGCCAGCAGTTACTCGGGACAAGTGGGCTCCTACGAGCAGTACTTC
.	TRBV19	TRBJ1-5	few	CASSPGNQPQHF	TGTGCCAGTAGCCCGGGGAATCAGCCCCAGCATTTT
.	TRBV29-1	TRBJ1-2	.	CSVPGYGYTF	TGCAGCGTTCCAGGGTATGGCTACACCTTC
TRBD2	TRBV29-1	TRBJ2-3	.	CSVAGRVADTQYF	TGCAGCGTTGCCGGGAGGGTAGCAGATACGCAGTATTTT
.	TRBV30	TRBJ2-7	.	CAWTTTTRGRAEQYF	TGTGCCTGGACCACTACGACTAGGGGGCGCGCCGAGCAGTACTTC
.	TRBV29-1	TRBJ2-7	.	CSVPDTYEQYF	TGCAGCGTTCCGGACACCTACGAGCAGTACTTC
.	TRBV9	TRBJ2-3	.	CASSVRGNQGDTQYF	TGTGCCAGCAGCGTTAGGGGGAATCAGGGGGATACGCAGTATTTT
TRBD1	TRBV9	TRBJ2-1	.	CASSGRRTGRSYNEQFF	TGTGCCAGCAGCGGCCGGAGGACAGGGAGGTCCTACAATGAGCAGTTCTTC
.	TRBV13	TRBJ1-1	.	CASSPGRGTEAFF	TGTGCCAGCAGCCCCGGACGGGGCACTGAAGCTTTCTTT
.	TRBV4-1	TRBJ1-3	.	CASRPVGESSGNTIYF	TGCGCCAGCAGGCCTGTTGGGGAGAGCTCTGGAAACACCATATATTTT
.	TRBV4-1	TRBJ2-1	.	CASRAVSNEQFF	TGCGCCAGCAGGGCTGTCTCGAATGAGCAGTTCTTC
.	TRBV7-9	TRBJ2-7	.	CASSSRDSSYEQYF	TGTGCCAGCAGCTCCCGGGACTCGTCCTACGAGCAGTACTTC
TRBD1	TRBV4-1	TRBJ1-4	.	CASSQEQGNEKLFF	TGCGCCAGCAGCCAAGAACAGGGGAATGAAAAACTGTTTTTT
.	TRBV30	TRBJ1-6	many	CAWSVEGSGSPLHF	TGTGCCTGGAGTGTTGAGGGTTCAGGTTCACCCCTCCACTTT
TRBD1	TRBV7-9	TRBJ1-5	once	CASSLASGQGGQPQHF	TGTGCCAGCAGCTTAGCGTCGGGACAGGGTGGGCAGCCCCAGCATTTT
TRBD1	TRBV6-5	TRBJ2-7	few	CASSPGTDGYEQYF	TGTGCCAGCAGCCCCGGGACAGACGGATACGAGCAGTACTTC
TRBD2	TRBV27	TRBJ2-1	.	CASSLLAGGPYEQFF	TGTGCCAGCAGTTTACTAGCGGGAGGGCCCTATGAGCAGTTCTTC
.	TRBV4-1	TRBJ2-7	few	CASSSGVSGYEQYF	TGCGCCAGCAGCTCGGGAGTATCTGGATACGAGCAGTACTTC
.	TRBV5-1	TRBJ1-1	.	CASSLSGWNTEAFF	TGCGCCAGCAGCTTATCAGGGTGGAACACTGAAGCTTTCTTT
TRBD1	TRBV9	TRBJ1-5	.	CASSDGTVNQPQHF	TGTGCCAGCAGCGACGGGACAGTCAATCAGCCCCAGCATTTT
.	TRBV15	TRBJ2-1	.	CATSIGGEFYNEQFF	TGTGCCACCAGCATCGGTGGGGAGTTCTACAATGAGCAGTTCTTC
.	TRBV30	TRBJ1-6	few	CALGHSRAGLHF	TGTGCCTTAGGACATAGCCGGGCAGGCCTCCACTTT
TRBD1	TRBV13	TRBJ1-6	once	CASSPTGGAYNSPLHF	TGTGCCAGCAGCCCCACAGGGGGCGCCTATAATTCACCCCTCCACTTT